This T cell receptor beta chain was recovered during a study of liver allograft versus peripheral blood T cells. Study-level information: In transplanted livers, T cell receptor repertoires were compared with those found in the recipients' peripheral blood.

Trimming shortened V by 4 bases and J by 6 bases, and 16 bases separated the two germline ends. The length of the CDR3 is 14 residues. CDR1 and CDR2 from the germline V gene are SGHNT and YYREEE (reference sequence). As to this clonotype: What it binds is not known.

Study results and caveats: Repertoires found inside liver allografts reportedly differed from T cell receptor repertoires in peripheral blood.

TCRdb analysed the reads with MiXCR anew, one entry per CDR3 protein. In the table there are thousands of distinct CDR3 sequences, 15% to 20% of which are singletons. The chain has TRBV5-4 and TRBJ1-1; a possible D gene is TRBD1 (5 bases). The TCR sequence derives from a human patient who had a liver transplant. Some of the T cells may derive from the graft donor. This CDR3 is CASSRTQKGSEAFF. As DNA, the CDR3 is TGTGCCAGCAGCAGGACACAAAAGGGGTCTGAAGCTTTCTTT.